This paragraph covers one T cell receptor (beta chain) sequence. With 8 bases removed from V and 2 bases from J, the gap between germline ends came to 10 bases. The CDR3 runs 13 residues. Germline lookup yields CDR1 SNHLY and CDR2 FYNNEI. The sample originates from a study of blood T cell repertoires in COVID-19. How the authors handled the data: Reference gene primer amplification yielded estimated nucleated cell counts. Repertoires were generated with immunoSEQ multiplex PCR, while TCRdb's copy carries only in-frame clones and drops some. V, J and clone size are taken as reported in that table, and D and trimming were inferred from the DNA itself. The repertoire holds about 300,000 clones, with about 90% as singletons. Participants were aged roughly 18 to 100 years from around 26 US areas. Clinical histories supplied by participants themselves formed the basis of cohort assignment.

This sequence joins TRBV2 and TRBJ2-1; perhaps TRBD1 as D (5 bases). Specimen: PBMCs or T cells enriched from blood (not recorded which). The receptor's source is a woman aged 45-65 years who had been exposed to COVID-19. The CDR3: CASVGRPYNEQFF. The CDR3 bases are TGTGCCAGCGTGGGGCGGCCCTACAATGAGCAGTTCTTC.